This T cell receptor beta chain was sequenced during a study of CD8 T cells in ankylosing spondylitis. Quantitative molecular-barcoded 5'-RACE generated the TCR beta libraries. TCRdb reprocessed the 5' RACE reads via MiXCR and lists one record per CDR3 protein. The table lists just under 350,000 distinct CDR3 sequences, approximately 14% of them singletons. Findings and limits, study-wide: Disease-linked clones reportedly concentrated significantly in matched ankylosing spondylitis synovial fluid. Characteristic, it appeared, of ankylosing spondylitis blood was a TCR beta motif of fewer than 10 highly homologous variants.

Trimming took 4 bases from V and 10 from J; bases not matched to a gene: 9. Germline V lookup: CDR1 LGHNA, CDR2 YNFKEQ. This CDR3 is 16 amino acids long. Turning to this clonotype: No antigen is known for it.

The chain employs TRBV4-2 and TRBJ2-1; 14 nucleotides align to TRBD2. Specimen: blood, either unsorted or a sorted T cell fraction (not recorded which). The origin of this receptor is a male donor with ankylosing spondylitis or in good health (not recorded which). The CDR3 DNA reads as TGTGCCAGCAGCCGCCCCGGGACTAGCGGGAGAAGGGAGCAGTTCTTC. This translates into CASSRPGTSGRREQFF.